The 19 T cell receptor beta chains below come from one sample, sequenced in a study of technical replicates of blood from a handful of donors. Measured with immunoSEQ multiplex PCR; TCRdb has only the in-frame clones, and not every one. This sample has about 89,000 clones, with approximately 96% found just once. Sequenced material: T cells isolated from PBMCs. These receptors were obtained from a human donor in good health.

The chain couples TRBV29-1 to TRBJ1-5; the match to TRBD1 covers 7 bases. V lost 6 bases and J lost 5; bases outside the gene matches: 7. Per germline, CDR1 SQVTM and CDR2 ANQGSEA. This CDR3 has 13 amino acids. In DNA, the CDR3 is TGCAGCGTGCGACAGGGTGGGGATCAGCCCCAGCATTTT. This codes for CSVRQGGDQPQHF.

The V gene is TRBV5-6, the J gene TRBJ1-2, with TRBD1 identical over 7 bases. The J segment lost 4 bases and the V segment lost 1 base, leaving 7 bases of the junction unmatched. Germline V gene data show CDR1 as SGHDT and CDR2 as YYEEEE. This CDR3 is built from 15 residues. CDR3 loop: CASSLPGQHLYGYTF. CDR3 in DNA: TGTGCCAGCAGCTTGCCGGGACAGCACCTCTATGGCTACACCTTC. Complete variable domain (other parts from reference TRBV5-6 and TRBJ1-2): DAGVTQSPTHLIKTRGQQVTLRCSPKSGHDTVSWYQQALGQGPQFIFQYYEEEERQRGNFPDRFSGHQFPNYSSELNVNALLLGDSALYLCASSLPGQHLYGYTFGSGTRLTVV.

J is TRBJ2-2 and V is TRBV9; maybe TRBD1 (5 bases). Between the trimmed V and J ends, which lost 3 bases and 3 bases, there was a span of 12 bases. This CDR3 has 15 residues. Germline V CDR1 and CDR2: SGDLS, YYNGEE. Written as DNA, the CDR3 is TGTGCCAGCAGCGCGAATGACAGCTACACCGGGGAGCTGTTTTTT. Translation gives CASSANDSYTGELFF.

The chain combines TRBV9 with TRBJ1-4; D remains unclear. CDR3 length equals 15 residues. The germline CDR1 and CDR2 sequences are SGDLS and YYNGEE. V was shortened by 4 bases and J by 0 bases, with 10 bases between the two germline ends. CDR3 bases: TGTGCCAGCAGCCCCCACGGGGCAACTAATGAAAAACTGTTTTTT. Its protein is CASSPHGATNEKLFF.

The chain uses TRBV29-1 and TRBJ2-1; TRBD2 is a possible D gene (6 bases). Germline lookup yields CDR1 SQVTM and CDR2 ANQGSEA. V was clipped by 2 bases and J by 1 base, with 9 bases between them. The CDR3 consists of 14 residues. CDR3 sequence: CSVERGRSYNEQFF. The DNA for the CDR3 is TGCAGCGTTGAACGGGGGAGGTCCTACAATGAGCAGTTCTTC.

The chain carries TRBV11-2 and TRBJ2-1; 9 nucleotides agree with TRBD2. This CDR3 has 16 residues. CDR1 is SGHAT, CDR2 FQNNGV, per germline. V shed 5 bases, J shed 5 bases, and the junction held 10 bases outside the gene matches. The CDR3 loop is CASSPRTSERHNEQFF. The CDR3 DNA reads as TGTGCCAGCAGCCCGAGGACTAGCGAGAGACACAATGAGCAGTTCTTC.

This chain connects TRBV28 to TRBJ2-2; 9 bases align to TRBD2. After removal of 2 bases from V and 6 bases from J, the junction contained 10 bases not matched to a gene. This CDR3 comprises 17 residues. The V gene's germline CDR1 is MDHEN and CDR2 SYDVKM. CDR3: CASSLTEAGGPAGELFF. CDR3 DNA sequence: TGTGCCAGCAGTTTAACTGAGGCGGGAGGGCCGGCCGGGGAGCTGTTTTTT.

V gene TRBV7-9 combines with J gene TRBJ2-3; D possibly corresponds to TRBD2 (6 bases). The germline CDR1 and CDR2 sequences are SEHNR and FQNEAQ (reference sequence). CDR3 length equals 17 residues. Trimming removed 7 bases from V and 4 bases from J, with 24 bases in between. CDR3 residues: CASIDPSPGVGSDTQYF. The CDR3 DNA follows: TGTGCCAGCATTGACCCCTCTCCGGGAGTAGGGTCAGATACGCAGTATTTT.

The rearrangement links TRBV10-3 to TRBJ2-7; D gene unclear. This CDR3 is built from 12 residues. Trimming left V 3 bases short and J 1 base short, with 4 bases between. The germline V gene has CDR1 ENHRY and CDR2 SYGVKD. The CDR3 DNA reads TGTGCCATCAGTGACAGTTCCTACGAGCAGTACTTC. This translates into CAISDSSYEQYF.

This chain uses TRBV4-1 with TRBJ2-7, with 10 nucleotides matching TRBD2. This CDR3 has 13 amino acids. The germline V gene encodes CDR1 MGHRA and CDR2 YSYEKL. V shed 2 bases and J 5 bases; nucleotides not matched to a gene: 0. CDR3 nucleotide sequence: TGCGCCAGCAGCCAACTAGCGGGGGACGAGCAGTACTTC. The encoded protein is CASSQLAGDEQYF.

This rearrangement joins TRBV5-6 to TRBJ2-1, with TRBD2 matching 7 bases. Trimming at V came to 3 bases and at J to 3 bases, leaving 12 bases not matched to a gene. The germline V gene encodes CDR1 SGHDT and CDR2 YYEEEE. There are 17 residues in the CDR3. The CDR3: CASSWFMRETYYNEQFF. In DNA form, the CDR3 reads TGTGCCAGCAGCTGGTTTATGCGGGAGACCTACTACAATGAGCAGTTCTTC.

The chain recombines TRBV9 with TRBJ2-7, with 14 bases matching TRBD2. V dropped 4 bases and J dropped 2; count of bases not matched to a gene: 5. In germline, CDR1 is SGDLS, CDR2 YYNGEE. The CDR3 is made up of 16 amino acids. CDR3 region: CASSIQGLAGAYEQYF. Here the CDR3 DNA reads TGTGCCAGCAGCATACAGGGACTAGCGGGAGCCTACGAGCAGTACTTC.

The chain carries TRBV5-6 and TRBJ2-5; perhaps TRBD2 as D (6 bases). Looked up from germline, CDR1 is SGHDT and CDR2 is YYEEEE. Trimming removed 3 bases from V and 5 bases from J, with 14 bases in between. The CDR3 consists of 14 residues. CDR3 bases: TGTGCCAGCAGCTCGGGACTCCCCGGCGAGACCCAGTACTTC. This codes for CASSSGLPGETQYF.

The rearrangement joins TRBV28 to TRBJ1-3; possible D gene TRBD1, 5 bases. Germline CDR1 MDHEN, CDR2 SYDVKM. This CDR3 has 16 residues. The V and J ends lost 5 bases and 0 bases respectively, with 14 bases between them. CDR3 bases: TGTGCCAGCAGTCCTTGGACACCGAGCTCTGGAAACACCATATATTTT. Residues: CASSPWTPSSGNTIYF.

V is TRBV6-6 and J is TRBJ2-7, with 7 nucleotides matching TRBD1. Per the germline V gene, CDR1 is MNHNY and CDR2 is SVGAGI (reference sequence). The CDR3 totals 15 residues. V gave up 5 bases and J gave up 2 bases; unmatched junction bases: 9. CDR3 in amino acids: CASSLPGTATYEQYF. The CDR3 nucleotides are TGTGCCAGCAGTCTCCCCGGGACAGCGACCTACGAGCAGTACTTC.

CDR3 DNA: TGTGCCAGCAGCCTGTACACCGGGGAGCTGTTTTTT. Protein product: CASSLYTGELFF. The rearrangement links TRBV11-2 to TRBJ2-2; the D is unclear. Germline CDR1 SGHAT, CDR2 FQNNGV. The CDR3 has 12 amino acids. V was clipped by 5 bases and J by 3 bases, with 4 bases between them.

This chain links TRBV6-1 with TRBJ2-7; D is possibly TRBD1 (6 bases). Trimming cost V 7 bases and J 9 bases, with 13 bases left between them. Per the germline V gene, CDR1 is MNHNS and CDR2 is SASEGT. This CDR3 contains 11 residues. The CDR3 DNA follows: TGTGCCAGCACGCAGGGGAACGGGCAGTACTTC. Its translation is CASTQGNGQYF.

The J gene is TRBJ1-4, the V gene TRBV6-1; perhaps TRBD1 as D (5 bases). The CDR3 sequence is 14 residues long. The V gene lost 6 bases and the J gene lost 7 bases, with 15 bases spanning the gap. CDR1 and CDR2 (germline): MNHNS, SASEGT. CDR3 nucleotides: TGTGCCAGCAGAACGTGGGGCTCATTTGAAAAACTGTTTTTT. It encodes CASRTWGSFEKLFF.

J is TRBJ2-3 and V is TRBV5-1, with a weak D call TRBD2 (5 bases). V was clipped by 5 bases and J by 5 bases, with 6 bases between them. The CDR3 sequence is 11 residues long. Germline-derived CDR1 and CDR2 are SGHRS and YFSETQ. CDR3 nucleotides: TGCGCCAGCAGTCGGGGAGATACGCAGTATTTT. Protein: CASSRGDTQYF.